This T cell receptor (beta chain) stems from a study of blood T cell repertoires in COVID-19. Repertoires were generated with immunoSEQ multiplex PCR, while TCRdb's copy carries only in-frame clones and drops some. Among approximately 130,000 clones listed, around 80% were seen once. Per germline, CDR1 MNHNS and CDR2 SASEGT. Losses at the gene ends were 4 bases for V and 7 bases for J; bases not matched to a gene: 10. CDR3 length: 16 amino acids. Material for sequencing was peripheral blood. This sequence originates from a human donor in a cohort sampled during active COVID-19. The V and J genes are TRBV6-1 and TRBJ2-2; 9 nucleotides match TRBD1. The CDR3 loop reads CASSARTGVVDGELFF. For the CDR3, the DNA is TGTGCCAGCAGTGCCCGGACAGGGGTCGTTGACGGGGAGCTGTTTTTT.